The rows below give T cell receptor beta chains drawn from one sample of a study of T-cell memory formation after mild COVID-19. TCRdb fed the 5' RACE reads into MiXCR, producing one record per CDR3 protein. The sample includes around 300,000 distinct CDR3 sequences, under 8.5% of them seen just once. The sample taken for sequencing was PBMCs or a T cell subset sorted from them (not recorded which). The receptors were gathered from a man aged 18 to 30 who had mild COVID-19 (a few samples of this study predate the infection). Cell type and time point are not known. CDR3s include the opening cysteine and the closing phenylalanine or tryptophan. A D gene is named only where the DNA matches it firmly. Clone size is stated in some rows and not others, as once, few, many or a class when expanded.

V gene	D gene	J gene	clone size	CDR3 protein	CDR3 DNA
TRBV12-3/TRBV12-4	TRBD1	TRBJ2-7	many	CASRIIDRGRSNEQYF	TGTGCCAGCAGGATCATAGACAGGGGGCGGAGTAACGAGCAGTACTTC
TRBV7-9	TRBD1	TRBJ2-5	.	CASSSLPGQGLETQYF	TGTGCCAGCAGCTCATTACCGGGACAGGGGTTGGAGACCCAGTACTTC
TRBV10-3	TRBD2	TRBJ2-3	many	CAISESPRGGADTQYF	TGTGCCATCAGTGAATCCCCCCGTGGGGGGGCAGATACGCAGTATTTT
TRBV2	.	TRBJ1-2	.	CASRTDRTRTF	TGTGCCAGCAGAACCGACAGGACCAGAACCTTC
TRBV20-1	TRBD1	TRBJ2-5	.	CSARDRGLKGETQYF	TGCAGTGCCCGGGACAGGGGGCTAAAAGGAGAGACCCAGTACTTC
TRBV28	.	TRBJ2-3	few	CASSDWDSSSTDTQYF	TGTGCCAGCAGTGATTGGGACTCATCTAGCACAGATACGCAGTATTTT
TRBV6-2/TRBV6-3	.	TRBJ2-3	.	CASSYPLGSNTDTQYF	TGTGCCAGCAGTTACCCCCTTGGGAGCAACACAGATACGCAGTATTTT
TRBV2	TRBD1	TRBJ1-3	few	CAARDRPGNTIYF	TGTGCCGCCCGGGACAGGCCCGGAAACACCATATATTTT
TRBV12-3/TRBV12-4	.	TRBJ1-1	many	CASQGRLNTEAFF	TGTGCCAGCCAAGGACGCCTGAACACTGAAGCTTTCTTT
TRBV7-3	.	TRBJ1-1	.	CASSLTTYRTANTEAFF	TGTGCCAGCAGCTTAACTACATACCGGACAGCGAACACTGAAGCTTTCTTT
TRBV5-1	.	TRBJ2-7	.	CASSLSLLGTSSYEQYF	TGCGCCAGCAGCTTGAGCTTACTAGGTACGAGCTCCTACGAGCAGTACTTC
TRBV9	TRBD1	TRBJ1-2	.	CASSPRPGQGHYGYTF	TGTGCCAGCAGCCCCCGCCCGGGACAGGGTCACTATGGCTACACCTTC
TRBV24-1	.	TRBJ2-3	few	CATSGTLSTDTQYF	TGTGCCACCAGTGGGACACTAAGCACAGATACGCAGTATTTT
TRBV9	.	TRBJ2-5	few	CASSVGDQETQYF	TGTGCCAGCAGCGTGGGGGATCAAGAGACCCAGTACTTC
TRBV7-9	TRBD2	TRBJ2-1	few	CASSPRQAGTYNEQFF	TGTGCCAGCAGCCCTCGGCAAGCGGGGACCTACAATGAGCAGTTCTTC
TRBV5-1	.	TRBJ2-1	many	CASSFAGNYNEQFF	TGCGCCAGCAGCTTCGCAGGGAACTACAATGAGCAGTTCTTC
TRBV3-1	TRBD2	TRBJ2-3	many	CASSFVAGGGTDTQYF	TGTGCCAGCAGCTTCGTAGCGGGGGGGGGCACAGATACGCAGTATTTT
TRBV11-2	.	TRBJ2-3	few	CASSLWRNLDTQYF	TGTGCCAGCAGCTTATGGCGGAACTTAGATACGCAGTATTTT
TRBV11-2	.	TRBJ1-4	.	CASSFGLESTNEKLFF	TGTGCCAGCAGCTTCGGATTAGAATCAACTAATGAAAAACTGTTTTTT
TRBV28	.	TRBJ1-1	.	CASSTAGVFAEAFF	TGTGCCAGCAGCACTGCAGGGGTTTTCGCTGAAGCTTTCTTT
TRBV7-2	.	TRBJ1-2	.	CASSLVAGSYGYTF	TGTGCCAGCAGCTTAGTTGCGGGGTCTTATGGCTACACCTTC
TRBV19	.	TRBJ2-7	many	CASSKFGQSYEQYF	TGTGCCAGTAGTAAATTTGGACAATCCTACGAGCAGTACTTC
TRBV28	.	TRBJ2-7	few	CASSRLHYEQYF	TGTGCCAGCAGCCGACTGCACTACGAGCAGTACTTC
TRBV20-1	TRBD2	TRBJ2-1	.	CSARGLGSGGYNEQFF	TGCAGTGCTCGGGGACTGGGTAGCGGGGGATACAATGAGCAGTTCTTC
TRBV29-1	.	TRBJ2-5	few	CSVAGLQETQYF	TGCAGCGTTGCGGGACTGCAAGAGACCCAGTACTTC
TRBV5-1	TRBD2	TRBJ2-3	many	CASSLGLAGVGTDTQYF	TGCGCCAGCAGCTTGGGGCTAGCGGGAGTTGGCACAGATACGCAGTATTTT
TRBV20-1	TRBD2	TRBJ2-5	.	CSALAGVRETQYF	TGCAGTGCATTAGCGGGGGTCAGGGAGACCCAGTACTTC
TRBV5-5	.	TRBJ2-5	many	CASSLMETQYF	TGTGCCAGCAGCTTGATGGAGACCCAGTACTTC
TRBV7-9	.	TRBJ1-6	.	CASSLTGEDSPLHF	TGTGCCAGCAGCTTAACGGGCGAAGATTCACCCCTCCACTTT
TRBV9	.	TRBJ1-5	.	CASSKRGNSNQPQHF	TGTGCCAGCAGCAAAAGGGGGAATAGCAATCAGCCCCAGCATTTT
TRBV29-1	.	TRBJ2-5	.	CSVVHSRGPQETQYF	TGCAGCGTTGTTCACTCGCGGGGGCCTCAAGAGACCCAGTACTTC
TRBV15	.	TRBJ2-1	many	CATSRDKGPYNEQFF	TGTGCCACCAGCAGAGATAAGGGTCCCTACAATGAGCAGTTCTTC
TRBV6-6	.	TRBJ1-1	.	CASSYSWRATEAFF	TGTGCCAGCAGTTACTCGTGGAGGGCGACTGAAGCTTTCTTT
TRBV5-1	.	TRBJ2-3	.	CASSLGTPTDTQYF	TGCGCCAGCAGCTTAGGGACCCCCACAGATACGCAGTATTTT
TRBV5-1	.	TRBJ2-5	many	CASSLGPKETQYF	TGCGCCAGCAGCCTAGGACCCAAAGAGACCCAGTACTTC
TRBV4-1	.	TRBJ2-3	few	CASSQDAWASTDTQYF	TGCGCCAGCAGCCAAGACGCGTGGGCTAGCACAGATACGCAGTATTTT
TRBV3-1	.	TRBJ2-7	few	CASSQDFGEQYF	TGTGCCAGCAGCCAAGATTTCGGCGAGCAGTACTTC
TRBV10-3	.	TRBJ1-6	few	CAISEMVNSPLHF	TGTGCCATCAGTGAAATGGTTAATTCACCCCTCCACTTT
TRBV10-2	TRBD1	TRBJ2-3	few	CASSDAGTVTDTQYF	TGCGCCAGCAGTGATGCCGGGACAGTCACAGATACGCAGTATTTT